Listed here are 11 T cell receptor beta chains from one sample, sequenced in a study of cytomegalovirus exposure and HLA in healthy donors. Primers included in the PCR were 60 Vbeta and 13 Jbeta primers. The assay was immunoSEQ multiplex PCR, and TCRdb's table has in-frame clones only and misses some. Seen here are about 170,000 clones, approximately 78% observed once, and the top ten hold more than 0.75%. Sequenced: PBMCs. The receptors derive from a girl aged 2 to 9 in good health and CMV-seropositive.

The V call is TRBV7-3, the J call TRBJ2-1, with D possibly TRBD1 on 5 matching bases. The CDR3 spans 15 residues. Looked up from germline, CDR1 is SGHTA and CDR2 is FQGTGA. Trimming removed 2 bases from V and 6 bases from J, with 14 bases in between. CDR3 in DNA: TGTGCCAGCAGCTTAGGTACCGGCAGGGCCAATGAGCAGTTCTTC. It yields the protein CASSLGTGRANEQFF.

The chain links TRBV30 to TRBJ1-5; 8 nucleotides match TRBD1. Germline V gives CDR1 GTSNPN, CDR2 SVGIG (reference sequence). The CDR3 runs to 13 residues. V shed 2 bases, J shed 4 bases, and the junction held 1 base outside the gene matches. The CDR3 region is CAWSRTGNQPQHF. For the CDR3, the DNA is TGTGCCTGGAGTCGGACAGGGAATCAGCCCCAGCATTTT. Full variable domain (remainder filled in from reference TRBV30 and TRBJ1-5): SQTIHQWPATLVQPVGSPLSLECTVEGTSNPNLYWYRQAAGRGLQLLFYSVGIGQISSEVPQNLSASRPQDRQFILSSKKLLLSDSGFYLCAWSRTGNQPQHFGDGTRLSIL.

The chain links TRBV7-9 to TRBJ2-1; the match to TRBD2 covers 12 bases. CDR1 is SEHNR and CDR2 is FQNEAQ in the germline V gene (reference sequence). The CDR3 is 15 amino acids. V shed 5 bases and J 7 bases; nucleotides not matched to a gene: 6. The CDR3, as DNA: TGTGCCAGCAGCCCCGGCGGACTAGCGGGAAATGAGCAGTTCTTC. Encoded protein: CASSPGGLAGNEQFF.

The chain is built from TRBV5-1 and TRBJ1-1; the match to TRBD1 covers 8 bases. V dropped 2 bases and J dropped 5; count of bases not matched to a gene: 5. Germline values: CDR1 SGHRS, CDR2 YFSETQ. The CDR3 runs 14 residues. Here the CDR3 DNA reads TGCGCCAGCAGCTTCCAGGGGGCTGAGACTGAAGCTTTCTTT. Translating gives CASSFQGAETEAFF.

The V gene is TRBV7-9, the J gene TRBJ1-1; 10 bases fit TRBD1. Germline V gene data show CDR1 as SEHNR and CDR2 as FQNEAQ (reference sequence). J gave up 5 bases and V 1 base, and 7 bases lay outside the gene matches. The CDR3 is 16 residues long. For the CDR3, the DNA is TGTGCCAGCAGCTTAGAAGGACAGGGGGTAACAACTGAAGCTTTCTTT. It codes for CASSLEGQGVTTEAFF.

This clone appeared once. At one end, the junction sequence differs from germline, possibly due to a read error. For the CDR3, the DNA is TGTTCCAGCAGCCCCCAGACAGCAGGTACAAACCAGCCCCAGCATTTT. Its translation is CSSSPQTAGTNQPQHF. The rearrangement joins TRBV7-9 to TRBJ1-5; D perhaps matches TRBD1 (5 bases). The length of the CDR3 is 16 residues. The germline CDR1 and CDR2 sequences are SEHNR and FQNEAQ (reference sequence). The whole variable domain, remainder taken from reference TRBV7-9 and TRBJ1-5, is DTGVSQNPRHKITKRGQNVTFRCDPISEHNRLYWYRQTLGQGPEFLTYFQNEAQLEKSRLLSDRFSAERPKGSFSTLEIQRTEQGDSAMYLCSSSPQTAGTNQPQHFGDGTRLSIL.

The V gene is TRBV6-1, the J gene TRBJ2-1; D unresolved. Trimming cost V 4 bases and J 0 bases, with 10 bases left between them. This CDR3 comprises 15 residues. From germline, CDR1 is MNHNS and CDR2 SASEGT. Here the CDR3 DNA reads TGTGCCAGCAGTGTACCCCAGGACTCCTACAATGAGCAGTTCTTC. Residues: CASSVPQDSYNEQFF.

The chain carries TRBV30 and TRBJ2-7, with 9 bases that match TRBD1. The CDR3 length is 14 residues. With 3 bases clipped from V and 4 bases from J, the junction kept 7 bases outside the gene matches. CDR1 and CDR2 from the germline V gene are GTSNPN and SVGIG (reference sequence). CDR3 DNA: TGTGCCTGGAGCCCACCGGGACAGGGTTACGAGCAGTACTTC. Protein: CAWSPPGQGYEQYF.

This chain links TRBV6-1 with TRBJ2-7, with 7 bases lining up with TRBD2. Germline CDR1 is MNHNS and CDR2 is SASEGT. The CDR3 runs 20 residues. The trim removed 1 base at V and 2 bases at J, leaving 20 bases unmatched. In nucleotides, the CDR3 is TGTGCCAGCAGTGAAGACGCTAGGGGCGGGAGAATCTCCCATACCTACGAGCAGTACTTC. The encoded protein is CASSEDARGGRISHTYEQYF.

The rearrangement uses TRBV5-1 and TRBJ1-1; 7 bases match TRBD1. Germline loops: CDR1 SGHRS, CDR2 YFSETQ. The CDR3 is made up of 12 amino acids. V was clipped by 5 bases and J by 7 bases; unmatched bases: 5. CDR3 loop: CASRGTASEAFF. The CDR3 coding sequence is TGCGCCAGCAGGGGGACAGCCAGTGAAGCTTTCTTT.

V and J are TRBV2 and TRBJ2-5, with 7 bases aligning to TRBD2. With 7 bases clipped from V and 2 bases from J, the junction kept 13 bases outside the gene matches. This CDR3 has 16 residues. Germline-derived CDR1 and CDR2 are SNHLY and FYNNEI. The CDR3 reads CASTFGGASGQETQYF. CDR3 sequence (DNA): TGTGCCAGCACCTTCGGCGGAGCTAGCGGTCAAGAGACCCAGTACTTC.